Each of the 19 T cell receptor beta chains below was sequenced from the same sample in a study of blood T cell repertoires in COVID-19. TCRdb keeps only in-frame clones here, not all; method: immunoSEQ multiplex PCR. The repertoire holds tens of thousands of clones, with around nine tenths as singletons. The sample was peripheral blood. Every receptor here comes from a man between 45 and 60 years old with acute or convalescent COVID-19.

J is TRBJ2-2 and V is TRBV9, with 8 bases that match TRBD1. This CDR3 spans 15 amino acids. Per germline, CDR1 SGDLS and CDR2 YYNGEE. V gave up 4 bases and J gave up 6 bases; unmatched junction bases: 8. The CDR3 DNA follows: TGTGCCAGCAGCCTCGGACAGGGAAGAGCCGGGGAGCTGTTTTTT. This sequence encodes CASSLGQGRAGELFF.

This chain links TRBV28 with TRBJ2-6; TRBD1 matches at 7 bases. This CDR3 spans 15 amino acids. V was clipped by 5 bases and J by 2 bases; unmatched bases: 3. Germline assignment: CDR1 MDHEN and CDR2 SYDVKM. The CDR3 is CASSLDRAGANVLTF. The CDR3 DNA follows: TGTGCCAGCAGTCTCGACAGGGCTGGGGCCAACGTCCTGACTTTC.

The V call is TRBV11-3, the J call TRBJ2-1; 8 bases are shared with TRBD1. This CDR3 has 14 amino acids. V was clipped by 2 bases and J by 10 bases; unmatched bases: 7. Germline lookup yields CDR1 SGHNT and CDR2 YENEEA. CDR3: CASSLRTGHGEQFF. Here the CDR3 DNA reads TGTGCCAGCAGCTTACGGACAGGGCATGGCGAGCAGTTCTTC.

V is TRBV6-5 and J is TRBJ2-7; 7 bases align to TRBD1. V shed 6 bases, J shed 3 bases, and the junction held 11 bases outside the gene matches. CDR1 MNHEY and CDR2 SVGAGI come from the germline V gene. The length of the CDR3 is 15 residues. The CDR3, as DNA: TGTGCCAGCAGGAAGACAGGGCAGATAAACTACGAGCAGTACTTC. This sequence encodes CASRKTGQINYEQYF.

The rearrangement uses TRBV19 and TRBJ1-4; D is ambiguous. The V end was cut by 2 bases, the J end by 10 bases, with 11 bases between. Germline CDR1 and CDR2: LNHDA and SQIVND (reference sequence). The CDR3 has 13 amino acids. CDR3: CASSIKRGGKLFF. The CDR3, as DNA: TGTGCCAGTAGTATAAAAAGAGGTGGAAAACTGTTTTTT.

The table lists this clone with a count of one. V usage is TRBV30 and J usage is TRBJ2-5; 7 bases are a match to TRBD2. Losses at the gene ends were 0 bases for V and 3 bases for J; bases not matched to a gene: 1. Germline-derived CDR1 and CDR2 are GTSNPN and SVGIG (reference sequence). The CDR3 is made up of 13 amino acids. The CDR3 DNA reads TGTGCCTGGAGTGTCACTAGCGAAGAGACCCAGTACTTC. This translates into CAWSVTSEETQYF.

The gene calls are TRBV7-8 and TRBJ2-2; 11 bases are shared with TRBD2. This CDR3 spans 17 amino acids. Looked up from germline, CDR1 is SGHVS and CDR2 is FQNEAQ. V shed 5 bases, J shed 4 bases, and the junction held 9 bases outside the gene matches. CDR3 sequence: CASSPTGTSGTTGELFF. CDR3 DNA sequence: TGTGCCAGCAGCCCTACCGGGACTAGCGGAACCACCGGGGAGCTGTTTTTT.

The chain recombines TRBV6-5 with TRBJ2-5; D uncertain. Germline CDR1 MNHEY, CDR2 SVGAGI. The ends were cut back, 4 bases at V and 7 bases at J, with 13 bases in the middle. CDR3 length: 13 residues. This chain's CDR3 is CASSSITSGTQYF. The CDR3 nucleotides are TGTGCCAGCAGTTCCATAACAAGTGGGACCCAGTACTTC.

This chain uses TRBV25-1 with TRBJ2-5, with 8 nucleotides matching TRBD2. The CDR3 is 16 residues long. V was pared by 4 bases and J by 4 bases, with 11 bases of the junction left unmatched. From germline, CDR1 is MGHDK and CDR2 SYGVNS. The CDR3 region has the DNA TGTGCCAGCAGTGTACATAGCGGGAAGGGCAGAGAGACCCAGTACTTC. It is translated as CASSVHSGKGRETQYF. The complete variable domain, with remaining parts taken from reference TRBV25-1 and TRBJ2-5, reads EADIYQTPRYLVIGTGKKITLECSQTMGHDKMYWYQQDPGMELHLIHYSYGVNSTEKGDLSSESTVSRIRTEHFPLTLESARPSHTSQYLCASSVHSGKGRETQYFGPGTRLLVL.

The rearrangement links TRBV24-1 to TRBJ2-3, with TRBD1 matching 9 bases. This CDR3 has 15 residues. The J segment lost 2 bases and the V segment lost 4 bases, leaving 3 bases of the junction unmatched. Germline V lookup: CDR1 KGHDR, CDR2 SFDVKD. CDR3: CATSETGGSTDTQYF. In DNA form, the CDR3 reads TGTGCCACCAGTGAGACAGGGGGATCCACAGATACGCAGTATTTT.

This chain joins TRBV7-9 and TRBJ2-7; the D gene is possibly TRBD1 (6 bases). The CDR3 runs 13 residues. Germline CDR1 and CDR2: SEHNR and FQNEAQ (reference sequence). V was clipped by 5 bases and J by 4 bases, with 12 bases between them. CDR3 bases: TGTGCCAGCAGCCGCCCCAGGGGATACGAGCAGTACTTC. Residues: CASSRPRGYEQYF.

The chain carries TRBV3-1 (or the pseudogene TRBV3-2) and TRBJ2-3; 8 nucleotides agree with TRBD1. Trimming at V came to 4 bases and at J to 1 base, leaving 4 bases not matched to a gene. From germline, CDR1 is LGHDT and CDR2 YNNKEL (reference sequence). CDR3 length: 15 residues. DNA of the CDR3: TGTGCCAGCAGCCCCCTGGACAGGGGCACAGATACGCAGTATTTT. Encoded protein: CASSPLDRGTDTQYF.

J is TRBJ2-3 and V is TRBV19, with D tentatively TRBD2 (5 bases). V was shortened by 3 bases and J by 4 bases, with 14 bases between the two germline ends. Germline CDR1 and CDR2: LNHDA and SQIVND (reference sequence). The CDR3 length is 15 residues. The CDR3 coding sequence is TGTGCCAGTAGTATCCGCCTCGCGGGCGCAGATACGCAGTATTTT. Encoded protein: CASSIRLAGADTQYF.

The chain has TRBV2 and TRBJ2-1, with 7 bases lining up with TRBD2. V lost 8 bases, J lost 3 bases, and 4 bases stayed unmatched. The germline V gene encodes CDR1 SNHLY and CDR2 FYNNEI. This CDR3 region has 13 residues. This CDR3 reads CASETSHYNEQFF. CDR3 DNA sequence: TGTGCCAGCGAGACTAGCCACTACAATGAGCAGTTCTTC.

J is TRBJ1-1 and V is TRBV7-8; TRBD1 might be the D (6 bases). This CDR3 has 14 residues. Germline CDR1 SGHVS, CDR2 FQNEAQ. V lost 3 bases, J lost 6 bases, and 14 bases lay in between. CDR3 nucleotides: TGTGCCAGCAGCTTCGGGGGGCACGGGGCTGAAGCTTTCTTT. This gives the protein CASSFGGHGAEAFF.

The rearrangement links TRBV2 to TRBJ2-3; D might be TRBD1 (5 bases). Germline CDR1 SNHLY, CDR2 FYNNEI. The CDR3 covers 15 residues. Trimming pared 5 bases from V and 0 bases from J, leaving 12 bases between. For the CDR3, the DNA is TGTGCCAGCAGTCCGACAGATACTAGCACAGATACGCAGTATTTT. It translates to CASSPTDTSTDTQYF.

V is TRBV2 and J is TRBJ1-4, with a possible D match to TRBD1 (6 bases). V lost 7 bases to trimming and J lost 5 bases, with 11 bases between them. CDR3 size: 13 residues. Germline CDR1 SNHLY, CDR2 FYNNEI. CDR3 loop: CASIRQENEKLFF. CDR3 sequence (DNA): TGTGCCAGCATCCGACAGGAAAATGAAAAACTGTTTTTT.

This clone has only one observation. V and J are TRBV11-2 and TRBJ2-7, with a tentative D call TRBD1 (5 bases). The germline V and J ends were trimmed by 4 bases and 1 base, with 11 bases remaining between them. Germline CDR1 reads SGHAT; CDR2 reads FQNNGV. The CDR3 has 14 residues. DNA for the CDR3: TGTGCCAGCAGCTCAGGGATTGGATCCTACGAGCAGTACGTC. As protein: CASSSGIGSYEQYV.

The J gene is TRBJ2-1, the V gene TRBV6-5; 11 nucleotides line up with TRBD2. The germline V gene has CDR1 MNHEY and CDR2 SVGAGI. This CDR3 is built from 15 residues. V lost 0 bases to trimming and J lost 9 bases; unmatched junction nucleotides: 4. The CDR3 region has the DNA TGTGCCAGCAGTTACTCGAAACTAGCGGGAGCTGAGCAGTTCTTC. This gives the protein CASSYSKLAGAEQFF.